One sample yielded the 21 T cell receptor beta chains listed below, sequenced in a study of OX40 agonist ivuxolimab in advanced cancers. Sequencing was performed with immunoSEQ multiplex PCR; in TCRdb, only in-frame clones are kept and a portion is missing. The profile shows some 11,000 clones, roughly three quarters of them singletons. The sample consisted of CD4+ or CD8+ T cells sorted from blood, taken in a trial of the OX40 agonist ivuxolimab. The receptors come from an adult with an advanced solid tumor such as melanoma, head and neck, liver or kidney cancer.

The V gene is TRBV6-5, the J gene TRBJ1-1, with D possibly being TRBD1 (6 bases). V was shortened by 0 bases and J by 6 bases, with 11 bases between the two germline ends. The CDR3 runs 14 residues. Germline loops: CDR1 MNHEY, CDR2 SVGAGI. Here the CDR3 reads CASSYSDSYAEAFF. The CDR3 nucleotides read TGTGCCAGCAGTTACTCGGACAGCTATGCTGAAGCTTTCTTT.

The chain has TRBV28 and TRBJ1-1; no clear D. V dropped 6 bases and J dropped 4 bases, with 12 bases sitting between them. In germline, CDR1 is MDHEN, CDR2 SYDVKM. This CDR3 contains 13 residues. This CDR3 reads CASRDGGITEAFF. CDR3 sequence (DNA): TGTGCCAGCAGAGATGGAGGGATCACTGAAGCTTTCTTT.

The chain combines TRBV4-1 with TRBJ2-1; D is tentatively TRBD1 or TRBD2 (6 bases each). From germline, CDR1 is MGHRA and CDR2 YSYEKL. The CDR3 totals 17 residues. V shed 1 base and J shed 0 bases, with 13 bases lying between them. The CDR3 nucleotides are TGCGCCAGCAGCCAAGGGGGGGCGCCAAGCTCCTACAATGAGCAGTTCTTC. The encoded protein is CASSQGGAPSSYNEQFF.

V gene TRBV7-8 combines with J gene TRBJ1-1; D is unclear. V lost 5 bases to trimming and J lost 7 bases, with 11 bases between them. The CDR3 is 12 residues long. Germline assignment: CDR1 SGHVS and CDR2 FQNEAQ. CDR3 coding DNA: TGTGCCAGCAGCCGCGGAGACCTTGAAGCTTTCTTT. Its protein product is CASSRGDLEAFF.

This chain links TRBV4-1 with TRBJ1-2; weak D call: TRBD1 (6 bases). Trimming removed 1 base at V and 4 bases at J, with 10 bases between. Germline V gene lookup returns CDR1 MGHRA and CDR2 YSYEKL. The CDR3 is 14 residues long. The DNA for the CDR3 is TGCGCCAGCAGCCAAGGGGGGGGGCCCTATGGCTACACCTTC. Translating it yields CASSQGGGPYGYTF.

As regards this clone: One base away lies a much larger clone, so this may be a sequencing read error. Likely a read error: the CDR3 ends without its conserved phenylalanine or tryptophan. This chain links TRBV4-2 with TRBJ1-1; 10 positions agree with TRBD1. Germline V gene sequence: CDR1 LGHNA, CDR2 YNFKEQ. V shed 6 bases, J shed 3 bases, and the junction held 10 bases outside the gene matches. This CDR3 has 16 amino acids. CDR3 sequence reads: CASSQNPGQGYTEAFL. The CDR3 DNA reads TGTGCCAGCAGTCAAAATCCGGGACAGGGGTACACTGAAGCTTTCCTT.

The rearrangement joins TRBV5-8 to TRBJ1-5; 10 nucleotides agree with TRBD1. The CDR3 is made up of 16 amino acids. Germline CDR1 is SGHTS and CDR2 is YDEGEE. V shed 3 bases and J 7 bases; nucleotides not matched to a gene: 10. The CDR3 nucleotides read TGTGCCAGCAGCTCCCGTTCCGGGACAGGGGTGCAGCCCCAGCATTTT. Amino acid sequence: CASSSRSGTGVQPQHF.

The chain is built from TRBV29-1 and TRBJ1-2; TRBD1 matches at 7 bases. The V gene's germline CDR1 is SQVTM and CDR2 ANQGSEA. This CDR3 is 13 amino acids long. V lost 1 base, J lost 5 bases, and 4 bases stayed unmatched. CDR3 protein: CSVEGTGEYGYTF. CDR3 nucleotides: TGCAGCGTTGAAGGAACAGGGGAATATGGCTACACCTTC.

DNA for the CDR3: TGTGCCAGCACCAATAACAGGGGTTACCAAGAGACCCAGTACTTC. Protein sequence: CASTNNRGYQETQYF. The chain combines TRBV2 with TRBJ2-5; 7 nucleotides align to TRBD1. The CDR3 sequence is 15 residues long. V lost 7 bases to trimming and J lost 0 bases; unmatched junction nucleotides: 8. CDR1 and CDR2 (germline): SNHLY, FYNNEI.

This clone was seen a few times. The chain is built from TRBV30 and TRBJ1-1; D unclear. The CDR3 has 13 amino acids. Trimming left V 4 bases short and J 2 bases short, with 11 bases between. Germline V gene lookup returns CDR1 GTSNPN and CDR2 SVGIG (reference sequence). The CDR3 loop is CAWIEEANTEAFF. CDR3 coding DNA: TGTGCCTGGATAGAAGAGGCTAACACTGAAGCTTTCTTT.

This chain's CDR3 is CSVEEGGGNTGELFF. CDR3 in DNA: TGCAGCGTTGAAGAAGGGGGCGGAAACACCGGGGAGCTGTTTTTT. This sequence joins TRBV29-1 and TRBJ2-2, with 7 bases matching TRBD1. With V trimmed by 0 bases and J by 2 bases, 3 bases remained unmatched. Germline values: CDR1 SQVTM, CDR2 ANQGSEA. The CDR3 is 15 amino acids.

V gene TRBV10-1 combines with J gene TRBJ2-7; 7 nucleotides agree with TRBD1. V trimming: 6 bases; J trimming: 2 bases; junction bases outside the gene matches: 7. Germline V gives CDR1 WNHNN, CDR2 SYGVQD (reference sequence). The CDR3 sequence is 14 residues long. CDR3 sequence reads: CASSRDSSTYEQYF. CDR3 in DNA: TGCGCCAGCAGCCGGGACAGTTCTACCTACGAGCAGTACTTC.

The genes are TRBV7-3 and TRBJ2-7; unclear D gene. Deletions cut 4 bases from V and 2 bases from J, with 12 bases between. Germline V gene sequence: CDR1 SGHTA, CDR2 FQGTGA. This CDR3 region has 14 residues. CDR3 region: CASSCFGMPYEQYF. Written as DNA, the CDR3 is TGTGCCAGCAGCTGCTTTGGGATGCCCTACGAGCAGTACTTC.

The chain carries TRBV2 and TRBJ1-6; D gene ambiguous. The CDR3 is made up of 14 amino acids. Per the germline V gene, CDR1 is SNHLY and CDR2 is FYNNEI. The V end lost 8 bases, the J end lost 4 bases, and 12 bases lay between the germline ends. CDR3 nucleotides: TGTGCCAGCCAAGCTCAGGCTTATAATTCACCCCTCCACTTT. It codes for CASQAQAYNSPLHF.

This chain connects TRBV4-1 to TRBJ2-7; maybe TRBD1 (8 bases). Per germline, CDR1 MGHRA and CDR2 YSYEKL. V lost 4 bases, J lost 0 bases, and 16 bases lay in between. The CDR3 length is 16 residues. The CDR3 DNA reads as TGCGCCAGCAGCCCCGGACAGGGCGGGAGCTCCTACGAGCAGTACTTC. This codes for CASSPGQGGSSYEQYF.

V and J are TRBV6-4 and TRBJ2-3; 7 nucleotides line up with TRBD1. The CDR3 totals 15 residues. J lost 3 bases, V lost 4 bases, and 7 bases had no gene match. Germline V gene lookup returns CDR1 MRHNA and CDR2 SNTAGT. Written as DNA, the CDR3 is TGTGCCAGCAGTGTAGGGCAGGGGGAGACAGATACGCAGTATTTT. Translated, it gives CASSVGQGETDTQYF.

By proportion, this clone is medium-sized (0.01 to 0.1%). The chain combines TRBV27 with TRBJ1-1, with D possibly being TRBD1 (5 bases). Per germline, CDR1 MNHEY and CDR2 SMNVEV (reference sequence). The V and J ends lost 4 bases and 7 bases respectively, with 13 bases between them. CDR3 length: 13 residues. In DNA, the CDR3 is TGTGCCAGCAGTTGGAAGGGGACGGTTGAAGCTTTCTTT. Amino acid sequence: CASSWKGTVEAFF.

This rearrangement joins TRBV4-2 to TRBJ2-3, with 8 bases matching TRBD2. The CDR3 has 16 residues. Germline values: CDR1 LGHNA, CDR2 YNFKEQ. V lost 4 bases and J lost 3; bases outside the gene matches: 9. The CDR3 loop is CASSPLAGGATDTQYF. In DNA form, the CDR3 reads TGTGCCAGCAGCCCGCTGGCGGGGGGTGCAACAGATACGCAGTATTTT.

J is TRBJ2-3 and V is TRBV5-4; D perhaps matches TRBD1 (6 bases). Trimming took 0 bases from V and 4 from J, leaving 12 bases between them. CDR3 length: 15 residues. Germline V gives CDR1 SGHNT, CDR2 YYREEE (reference sequence). In nucleotides, the CDR3 is TGTGCCAGCAGCTTGGGGGGGCCCCAGGCAGATACGCAGTATTTT. Amino acid sequence: CASSLGGPQADTQYF.

This clone was seen a single time. The chain joins TRBV5-1 to TRBJ2-3; possibly TRBD2 for D (5 bases). In germline, CDR1 is SGHRS, CDR2 YFSETQ. V gave up 2 bases and J gave up 0 bases, with 16 bases separating them. The CDR3 length is 17 residues. This chain's CDR3 is CASSLPLSSESTDTQYF. CDR3 sequence (DNA): TGCGCCAGCAGCTTACCCCTCAGTAGCGAGAGCACAGATACGCAGTATTTT.

V and J are TRBV4-1 and TRBJ1-5; D ambiguous. Germline V gene lookup returns CDR1 MGHRA and CDR2 YSYEKL. V shed 4 bases and J shed 2 bases, with 12 bases lying between them. This CDR3 has 15 amino acids. CDR3 amino acids: CASSPGNGGNQPQHF. DNA for the CDR3: TGCGCCAGCAGCCCGGGAAATGGAGGCAATCAGCCCCAGCATTTT.